Listed below are T cell receptor beta chains from one sample, sequenced in a study of T cells after yellow fever vaccination. TCRdb analysed the 5' RACE reads with MiXCR anew, one entry per CDR3 protein. The table has some 120,000 distinct CDR3 sequences, approximately 14% seen once. Specimen: CD8+ T cells sorted from PBMCs, collected 5 days after the yellow fever booster vaccination. These receptors came from a young man who received the YFV17D yellow fever vaccine. Each CDR3 is given with its conserved first and last residue. Each record gives: D gene, V gene, J gene, clone size, CDR3 protein, CDR3 DNA. A D gene is named only where the DNA matches it firmly. The size field is filled for only some rows; it gives once, few, many or a size class.

D: -; V: TRBV6-5; J: TRBJ1-1; size: few; CDR3: CASSYPRGGNTEAFF; DNA: TGTGCCAGCAGTTACCCCCGGGGGGGGAACACTGAAGCTTTCTTT
D: -; V: TRBV4-1; J: TRBJ2-1; size: -; CDR3: CASSHRTYLTNEQFF; DNA: TGCGCCAGCAGCCACCGGACTTATCTTACAAATGAGCAGTTCTTC
D: TRBD1; V: TRBV12-5; J: TRBJ2-1; size: few; CDR3: CASGFQYVGTGVYGLSYNEQFF; DNA: TGTGCTAGTGGTTTCCAGTATGTGGGGACAGGGGTATATGGGCTGTCCTACAATGAGCAGTTCTTC
D: -; V: TRBV4-3; J: TRBJ2-4; size: many; CDR3: CASSPPGGRYRPIAKNIQYF; DNA: TGCGCCAGCAGCCCCCCCGGGGGTCGATACCGTCCTATAGCCAAAAACATTCAGTACTTC
D: -; V: TRBV30; J: TRBJ1-4; size: few; CDR3: CAWSVPGGYEKLFF; DNA: TGTGCCTGGAGTGTACCGGGGGGGTATGAAAAACTGTTTTTT
D: -; V: TRBV9; J: TRBJ2-2; size: few; CDR3: CASSLRFMGGPDGELFF; DNA: TGTGCCAGCAGCCTCAGATTCATGGGGGGCCCCGACGGGGAGCTGTTTTTT
D: TRBD2; V: TRBV18; J: TRBJ2-1; size: few; CDR3: CASSPSLAGGYNEQFF; DNA: TGTGCCAGCTCACCCTCACTAGCGGGGGGGTACAATGAGCAGTTCTTC
D: TRBD2; V: TRBV20-1; J: TRBJ2-7; size: few; CDR3: CRARDGEGIGYEQYF; DNA: TGCAGGGCTAGAGATGGGGAGGGGATAGGGTACGAGCAGTACTTC
D: TRBD2; V: TRBV9; J: TRBJ2-2; size: -; CDR3: CASSSTSGANTGELFF; DNA: TGTGCCAGCAGCTCTACTAGCGGGGCGAACACCGGGGAGCTGTTTTTT
D: -; V: TRBV6-6; J: TRBJ2-2; size: -; CDR3: CASTPFTGELFF; DNA: TGTGCCAGCACCCCTTTCACCGGGGAGCTGTTTTTT
D: -; V: TRBV5-1; J: TRBJ2-7; size: few; CDR3: CASSWGVTNPPEQYF; DNA: TGCGCTAGCAGCTGGGGGGTGACAAACCCTCCCGAGCAGTACTTC
D: -; V: TRBV5-6; J: TRBJ2-1; size: few; CDR3: CASSATGASNEQFF; DNA: TGTGCCAGCAGCGCGACAGGTGCGAGCAATGAGCAGTTCTTC
D: -; V: TRBV30; J: TRBJ2-7; size: -; CDR3: CAGVGGVEQYF; DNA: TGTGCCGGGGTAGGGGGAGTCGAGCAGTACTTC
D: TRBD2; V: TRBV4-1; J: TRBJ2-3; size: once; CDR3: CASSQEEVGGDTQYF; DNA: TGCGCCAGCAGCCAAGAGGAGGTGGGGGGGGATACGCAGTATTTT
D: -; V: TRBV4-1; J: TRBJ2-5; size: many; CDR3: CASRGGETQYF; DNA: TGCGCCAGCAGGGGCGGAGAGACCCAGTACTTC
D: TRBD1; V: TRBV5-1; J: TRBJ2-5; size: few; CDR3: CASSLGQGVYQETQYF; DNA: TGCGCCAGCAGCCTCGGACAGGGGGTGTACCAAGAGACCCAGTACTTC
D: TRBD2; V: TRBV20-1; J: TRBJ2-1; size: few; CDR3: CSARDPGGHNEQFF; DNA: TGCAGTGCTAGAGACCCGGGGGGGCACAATGAGCAGTTCTTC
D: -; V: TRBV5-6; J: TRBJ1-6; size: few; CDR3: CASSLWRINSPLHF; DNA: TGTGCCAGCAGCTTGTGGAGGATAAATTCACCCCTCCACTTT
D: -; V: TRBV12-3/TRBV12-4; J: TRBJ1-2; size: -; CDR3: CASRSPQGSYGYTF; DNA: TGTGCCAGCAGGTCCCCCCAGGGGAGCTATGGCTACACCTTC
D: -; V: TRBV20-1; J: TRBJ1-2; size: -; CDR3: CSARDTAVRYYGYTF; DNA: TGCAGTGCTAGAGATACGGCGGTACGATACTATGGCTACACCTTC
D: TRBD1; V: TRBV11-2; J: TRBJ1-6; size: -; CDR3: CASSLLGQAKSPLHF; DNA: TGTGCCAGCAGCTTATTGGGACAGGCAAAATCACCCCTCCACTTT
D: -; V: TRBV6-2/TRBV6-3; J: TRBJ1-2; size: few; CDR3: CASSHPRDGYTF; DNA: TGTGCCAGCAGCCATCCGCGAGATGGCTACACCTTC
D: -; V: TRBV6-2/TRBV6-3; J: TRBJ2-1; size: -; CDR3: CASSYGVRGPYNEQFF; DNA: TGTGCCAGCAGTTATGGGGTGAGGGGCCCCTACAATGAGCAGTTCTTC
D: TRBD1; V: TRBV19; J: TRBJ2-4; size: few; CDR3: CASSIAGQGYIQYF; DNA: TGTGCCAGTAGTATCGCCGGACAGGGTTACATTCAGTACTTC
D: -; V: TRBV5-5; J: TRBJ2-5; size: many; CDR3: CASRDVGLDKETQYF; DNA: TGTGCCAGCAGGGATGTGGGACTGGATAAAGAGACCCAGTACTTC
D: -; V: TRBV20-1; J: TRBJ1-2; size: -; CDR3: CSASPITVNGYTF; DNA: TGCAGTGCTAGCCCCATAACGGTGAATGGCTACACCTTC
D: -; V: TRBV27; J: TRBJ1-5; size: -; CDR3: CASSARGLRNQPQHF; DNA: TGTGCCAGCAGTGCGCGGGGGTTGCGCAATCAGCCCCAGCATTTT
D: TRBD1; V: TRBV7-9; J: TRBJ2-7; size: -; CDR3: CASSSDRAEYF; DNA: TGTGCCAGCAGCTCAGACAGGGCTGAGTACTTC
D: TRBD2; V: TRBV27; J: TRBJ2-1; size: -; CDR3: CASSPVAGNYYEQFF; DNA: TGTGCCAGCAGTCCGGTAGCGGGGAACTACTATGAGCAGTTCTTC
D: -; V: TRBV19; J: TRBJ2-7; size: -; CDR3: CASSIEASYEQYF; DNA: TGTGCCAGTAGTATAGAGGCCTCCTACGAGCAGTACTTC
D: -; V: TRBV15; J: TRBJ2-5; size: many; CDR3: CATSAGSQETQYF; DNA: TGTGCCACCAGCGCCGGCAGCCAAGAGACCCAGTACTTC
D: TRBD2; V: TRBV5-1; J: TRBJ2-3; size: few; CDR3: CASSLGTSVAGDTQYF; DNA: TGCGCCAGCAGCCTAGGGACTAGCGTGGCGGGGGATACGCAGTATTTT
D: -; V: TRBV24-1; J: TRBJ1-5; size: once; CDR3: CATSDPRESGNQPQHF; DNA: TGTGCCACCAGTGATCCCAGGGAAAGCGGCAATCAGCCCCAGCATTTT
D: TRBD1; V: TRBV27; J: TRBJ2-5; size: -; CDR3: CASSPGLGGRLETQYF; DNA: TGTGCCAGCAGCCCTGGCCTAGGGGGCCGGTTGGAGACCCAGTACTTC
D: TRBD2; V: TRBV6-5; J: TRBJ2-5; size: -; CDR3: CASSAGRGGETQYF; DNA: TGTGCCAGCAGTGCCGGTCGGGGAGGGGAGACCCAGTACTTC
D: -; V: TRBV9; J: TRBJ2-1; size: few; CDR3: CASSVEDSIYNEQFF; DNA: TGTGCCAGCAGCGTAGAGGATAGCATCTACAATGAGCAGTTCTTC
D: TRBD1; V: TRBV19; J: TRBJ2-1; size: -; CDR3: CASSTYRQGAYNEQFF; DNA: TGTGCCAGTAGTACCTATCGACAGGGGGCTTACAATGAGCAGTTCTTC
D: -; V: TRBV4-1; J: TRBJ2-2; size: many; CDR3: CASSQWAGELFF; DNA: TGCGCCAGCAGCCAGTGGGCCGGGGAGCTGTTTTTT
D: TRBD2; V: TRBV7-9; J: TRBJ2-1; size: few; CDR3: CASSPPASGGPNEQFF; DNA: TGTGCCAGCAGTCCCCCCGCTAGCGGGGGTCCTAATGAGCAGTTCTTC
D: -; V: TRBV7-9; J: TRBJ2-3; size: few; CDR3: CASSLVVSTDTQYF; DNA: TGTGCCAGCAGCTTAGTGGTCTCCACAGATACGCAGTATTTT
D: TRBD2; V: TRBV28; J: TRBJ2-2; size: few; CDR3: CASGGGAGELFF; DNA: TGTGCCAGCGGGGGGGGTGCCGGGGAGCTGTTTTTT
D: TRBD2; V: TRBV11-2; J: TRBJ2-3; size: few; CDR3: CASSAGTSGGGDTQYF; DNA: TGTGCCAGCAGCGCCGGGACTAGCGGAGGAGGAGATACGCAGTATTTT
D: TRBD2; V: TRBV7-2; J: TRBJ2-3; size: -; CDR3: CASSFPRTSGETDTQYF; DNA: TGTGCCAGCAGCTTCCCAAGGACTAGCGGGGAAACAGATACGCAGTATTTT
D: -; V: TRBV4-3; J: TRBJ2-7; size: few; CDR3: CASSQDGSYEQYF; DNA: TGCGCCAGCAGCCAAGACGGCTCCTACGAGCAGTACTTC
D: -; V: TRBV9; J: TRBJ2-7; size: medium-sized; CDR3: CASSLAGDDYEQYF; DNA: TGTGCCAGCAGCTTAGCCGGGGATGACTACGAGCAGTACTTC
D: -; V: TRBV7-9; J: TRBJ2-7; size: many; CDR3: CASSLFESGYEQYF; DNA: TGTGCCAGCAGCTTATTTGAGTCGGGGTACGAGCAGTACTTC
D: TRBD2; V: TRBV29-1; J: TRBJ2-1; size: many; CDR3: CSVDAISGATYNEQFF; DNA: TGCAGCGTTGACGCGATTAGCGGGGCTACATACAATGAGCAGTTCTTC
D: TRBD2; V: TRBV20-1; J: TRBJ2-3; size: few; CDR3: CSARVELAGRTDTQYF; DNA: TGCAGTGCTAGAGTCGAACTAGCGGGGCGCACAGATACGCAGTATTTT
D: -; V: TRBV6-2/TRBV6-3; J: TRBJ1-6; size: many; CDR3: CASSYLDGSPLHF; DNA: TGTGCCAGCAGTTACTTGGATGGTTCACCCCTCCACTTT
D: -; V: TRBV20-1; J: TRBJ1-2; size: -; CDR3: CSARYLDPRRVAYYGYTF; DNA: TGCAGTGCTAGGTATCTGGACCCGAGGAGGGTGGCCTACTATGGCTACACCTTC
D: -; V: TRBV6-5; J: TRBJ2-2; size: -; CDR3: CASSLGRGTGELFF; DNA: TGTGCCAGCAGTTTAGGAAGGGGCACCGGGGAGCTGTTTTTT
D: TRBD1; V: TRBV7-9; J: TRBJ1-2; size: -; CDR3: CASSLDQGANSGYTF; DNA: TGTGCCAGCAGCTTAGACCAGGGGGCAAATTCTGGCTACACCTTC
D: -; V: TRBV9; J: TRBJ2-5; size: few; CDR3: CASSPPLSKETQYF; DNA: TGTGCCAGCAGCCCTCCTCTCTCAAAAGAGACCCAGTACTTC
D: TRBD2; V: TRBV13; J: TRBJ2-1; size: few; CDR3: CASSSRGLAGIYEQFF; DNA: TGTGCCAGCAGCTCCCGGGGACTAGCGGGGATATATGAGCAGTTCTTC
D: -; V: TRBV30; J: TRBJ1-2; size: -; CDR3: CAWRRDIGDYGYTF; DNA: TGTGCCTGGAGACGGGACATTGGGGACTATGGCTACACCTTC
D: -; V: TRBV4-1; J: TRBJ1-4; size: few; CDR3: CASSEEGGSTNEKLFF; DNA: TGCGCCAGCAGCGAAGAGGGGGGCTCAACTAATGAAAAACTGTTTTTT
D: -; V: TRBV3-1; J: TRBJ1-5; size: few; CDR3: CASSPEGGQPQHF; DNA: TGTGCCAGCAGCCCCGAGGGAGGTCAGCCCCAGCATTTT
D: TRBD1; V: TRBV9; J: TRBJ2-3; size: few; CDR3: CASSAQGSTDTQYF; DNA: TGTGCCAGCAGCGCACAGGGGTCCACAGATACGCAGTATTTT
D: -; V: TRBV7-8; J: TRBJ2-2; size: -; CDR3: CASILAGELFF; DNA: TGTGCCAGCATTCTGGCCGGGGAGCTGTTTTTT
D: TRBD1; V: TRBV27; J: TRBJ1-5; size: once; CDR3: CASSLHQTGLEQPQHF; DNA: TGTGCCAGCAGTCTTCACCAGACAGGGTTGGAACAGCCCCAGCATTTT